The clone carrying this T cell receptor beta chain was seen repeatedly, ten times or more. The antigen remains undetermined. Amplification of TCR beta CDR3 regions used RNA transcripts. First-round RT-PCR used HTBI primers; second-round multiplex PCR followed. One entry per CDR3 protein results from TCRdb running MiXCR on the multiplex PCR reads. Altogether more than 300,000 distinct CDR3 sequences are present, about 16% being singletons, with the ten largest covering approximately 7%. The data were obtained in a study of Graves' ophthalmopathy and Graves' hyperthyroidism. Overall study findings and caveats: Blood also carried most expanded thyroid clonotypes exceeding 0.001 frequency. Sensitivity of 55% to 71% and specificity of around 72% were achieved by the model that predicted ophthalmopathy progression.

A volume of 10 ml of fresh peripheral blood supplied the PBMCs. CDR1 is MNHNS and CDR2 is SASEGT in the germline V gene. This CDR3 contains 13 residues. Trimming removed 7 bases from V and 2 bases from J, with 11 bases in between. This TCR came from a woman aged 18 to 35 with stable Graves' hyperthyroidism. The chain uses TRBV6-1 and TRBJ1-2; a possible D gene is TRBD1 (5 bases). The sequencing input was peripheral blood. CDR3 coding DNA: TGTGCCAGCAAGGCAGGGTTGAACTATGGCTACACCTTC. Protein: CASKAGLNYGYTF.